A selection of T cell receptor beta chains follows, all from one sample in a study of OX40 agonist ivuxolimab in advanced cancers. TCRdb keeps only in-frame clones here, not all; method: immunoSEQ multiplex PCR. The table has tens of thousands of clones, roughly 91% seen once; the top ten hold under 0.35%. The source material was CD4+ or CD8+ T cells sorted from blood, sampled in a trial of the OX40 agonist ivuxolimab. The receptors originated from an adult with an advanced solid tumor such as melanoma, head and neck, liver or kidney cancer. Both conserved end residues are part of each CDR3. D genes are given only for firm matches. The listing skips clone size in some rows; elsewhere it reads once, few, many or a size class.

j_gene: TRBJ1-1
d_gene: NA
v_gene: TRBV27
abundance: NA
CDR3aa: CASSFTQRNTEAFF
CDR3nt: TGTGCCAGCAGTTTTACTCAACGAAACACTGAAGCTTTCTTT

j_gene: TRBJ1-2
d_gene: TRBD1
v_gene: TRBV11-2
abundance: NA
CDR3aa: CASRPTGEGYTF
CDR3nt: TGTGCCAGCAGACCTACAGGGGAAGGCTACACCTTC

j_gene: TRBJ1-2
d_gene: NA
v_gene: TRBV19
abundance: few
CDR3aa: CASSYDVYGYTF
CDR3nt: TGTGCCAGTAGTTACGATGTCTATGGCTACACCTTC

j_gene: TRBJ1-2
d_gene: NA
v_gene: TRBV20-1
abundance: NA
CDR3aa: CSASLGIGYTF
CDR3nt: TGCAGTGCTAGTCTGGGTATAGGCTACACCTTC

j_gene: TRBJ1-2
d_gene: NA
v_gene: TRBV6-5
abundance: NA
CDR3aa: CASSYARNYGYTF
CDR3nt: TGTGCCAGCAGTTACGCCAGGAACTATGGCTACACCTTC

j_gene: TRBJ2-7
d_gene: TRBD1
v_gene: TRBV13
abundance: NA
CDR3aa: CASSFPGQGPYEQYF
CDR3nt: TGTGCCAGCAGCTTTCCGGGACAGGGCCCCTACGAGCAGTACTTC

j_gene: TRBJ1-3
d_gene: TRBD1
v_gene: TRBV5-5
abundance: NA
CDR3aa: CASSFSPGQGYGNTIYF
CDR3nt: TGTGCCAGCAGCTTTTCTCCGGGACAGGGATACGGAAACACCATATATTTT

j_gene: TRBJ1-1
d_gene: NA
v_gene: TRBV18
abundance: NA
CDR3aa: CASSRSGMNTEAFF
CDR3nt: TGTGCCAGCTCACGGTCCGGGATGAACACTGAAGCTTTCTTT

j_gene: TRBJ2-1
d_gene: TRBD2
v_gene: TRBV19
abundance: once
CDR3aa: CASSIPRTSGSGEQFF
CDR3nt: TGTGCCAGTAGTATCCCCCGGACTAGCGGGAGTGGCGAGCAGTTCTTC

j_gene: TRBJ2-3
d_gene: NA
v_gene: TRBV29-1
abundance: NA
CDR3aa: CSVGTLGGVDTQYF
CDR3nt: TGCAGCGTTGGGACACTTGGGGGAGTAGATACGCAGTATTTT

j_gene: TRBJ1-1
d_gene: NA
v_gene: TRBV2
abundance: once
CDR3aa: CASSTGDTEAFF
CDR3nt: TGTGCCAGCAGTACAGGAGACACTGAAGCTTTCTTT

j_gene: TRBJ2-2
d_gene: NA
v_gene: TRBV28
abundance: NA
CDR3aa: CASRPAGNTGELFF
CDR3nt: TGTGCCAGCAGGCCTGCAGGAAACACCGGGGAGCTGTTTTTT

j_gene: TRBJ1-6
d_gene: TRBD1
v_gene: TRBV9
abundance: once
CDR3aa: CASSADRSRWSPLHF
CDR3nt: TGTGCCAGCAGCGCGGACAGGAGTCGTTGGTCACCCCTCCACTTT

j_gene: TRBJ1-2
d_gene: NA
v_gene: TRBV5-1
abundance: NA
CDR3aa: CASSLGPSAKPGYTF
CDR3nt: TGCGCCAGCAGCTTGGGGCCTTCAGCGAAGCCTGGCTACACCTTC

j_gene: TRBJ1-1
d_gene: NA
v_gene: TRBV27
abundance: NA
CDR3aa: CASSLNVNTEAFF
CDR3nt: TGTGCCAGCAGTTTGAACGTGAACACTGAAGCTTTCTTT

j_gene: TRBJ1-5
d_gene: NA
v_gene: TRBV2
abundance: NA
CDR3aa: CASRTQGYQPQHF
CDR3nt: TGTGCCAGCAGGACACAGGGATATCAGCCCCAGCATTTT

j_gene: TRBJ2-3
d_gene: NA
v_gene: TRBV7-6
abundance: once
CDR3aa: CASSPRLKSTDTQYF
CDR3nt: TGTGCCAGCAGCCCCCGACTAAAGAGCACAGATACGCAGTATTTT

j_gene: TRBJ2-3
d_gene: TRBD1
v_gene: TRBV7-3
abundance: NA
CDR3aa: CASTPGQGTDTQYF
CDR3nt: TGTGCCAGCACCCCGGGACAGGGCACAGATACGCAGTATTTT

j_gene: TRBJ2-3
d_gene: NA
v_gene: TRBV6-1
abundance: few
CDR3aa: CASARDFADTQYF
CDR3nt: TGTGCCAGCGCGAGGGACTTTGCGGATACGCAGTATTTT

j_gene: TRBJ2-1
d_gene: TRBD2
v_gene: TRBV4-3
abundance: NA
CDR3aa: CASSPRTSSYNEQFF
CDR3nt: TGCGCCAGCAGCCCTAGGACTAGCAGCTACAATGAGCAGTTCTTC

j_gene: TRBJ2-2
d_gene: NA
v_gene: TRBV18
abundance: NA
CDR3aa: CASSPPKGRSTGELFF
CDR3nt: TGTGCCAGCTCACCACCTAAGGGGAGGTCCACCGGGGAGCTGTTTTTT

j_gene: TRBJ1-1
d_gene: TRBD1
v_gene: TRBV18
abundance: NA
CDR3aa: CASSLGTGSNTEAFF
CDR3nt: TGTGCCAGCTCACTCGGGACAGGGTCGAACACTGAAGCTTTCTTT

j_gene: TRBJ2-1
d_gene: NA
v_gene: TRBV13
abundance: NA
CDR3aa: CASSLDRSPYNEQFF
CDR3nt: TGTGCCAGCAGCTTAGACAGAAGTCCCTACAATGAGCAGTTCTTC

j_gene: TRBJ2-3
d_gene: NA
v_gene: TRBV18
abundance: once
CDR3aa: CASSPVSGRPTDTQYF
CDR3nt: TGTGCCAGCTCACCAGTTTCCGGGAGACCCACAGATACGCAGTATTTT

j_gene: TRBJ2-2
d_gene: TRBD2
v_gene: TRBV11-2
abundance: NA
CDR3aa: CASSSRGFRGVQSGELFF
CDR3nt: TGTGCCAGCAGCTCCCGCGGGTTTCGGGGGGTTCAGAGCGGGGAGCTGTTTTTT

j_gene: TRBJ2-7
d_gene: NA
v_gene: TRBV9
abundance: NA
CDR3aa: CASSVDYGTYEQYF
CDR3nt: TGTGCCAGCAGCGTAGACTACGGAACCTACGAGCAGTACTTC

j_gene: TRBJ1-6
d_gene: TRBD1
v_gene: TRBV5-1
abundance: NA
CDR3aa: CASSSSGQLNSPLHF
CDR3nt: TGCGCCAGCAGCTCCTCGGGACAGCTCAATTCACCCCTCCACTTT

j_gene: TRBJ2-1
d_gene: TRBD2
v_gene: TRBV4-1
abundance: NA
CDR3aa: CASSFSYVAGGQNEQFF
CDR3nt: TGCGCCAGCAGCTTTAGTTATGTAGCGGGAGGGCAGAATGAGCAGTTCTTC

j_gene: TRBJ1-4
d_gene: NA
v_gene: TRBV2
abundance: NA
CDR3aa: CASSDRRGEKLFF
CDR3nt: TGTGCCAGCAGTGATCGGAGGGGTGAAAAACTGTTTTTT

j_gene: TRBJ2-3
d_gene: NA
v_gene: TRBV28
abundance: NA
CDR3aa: CASSLATDTQYF
CDR3nt: TGTGCCAGCAGTTTGGCCACAGATACGCAGTATTTT

j_gene: TRBJ2-3
d_gene: NA
v_gene: TRBV27
abundance: NA
CDR3aa: CASSFLGPPADTQYF
CDR3nt: TGTGCCAGCAGTTTCCTGGGACCTCCCGCAGATACGCAGTATTTT

j_gene: TRBJ1-2
d_gene: NA
v_gene: TRBV6-5
abundance: NA
CDR3aa: CASTLDGNYGYTF
CDR3nt: TGTGCCAGCACCTTGGACGGGAACTATGGCTACACCTTC

j_gene: TRBJ2-1
d_gene: NA
v_gene: TRBV19
abundance: NA
CDR3aa: CASSIPRTRYNEQFF
CDR3nt: TGTGCCAGTAGTATCCCTCGAACTCGTTACAATGAGCAGTTCTTC

j_gene: TRBJ1-5
d_gene: NA
v_gene: TRBV19
abundance: few
CDR3aa: CASAQPIGPQHF
CDR3nt: TGTGCCAGTGCACAGCCGATTGGGCCCCAGCATTTT

j_gene: TRBJ1-1
d_gene: TRBD1
v_gene: TRBV29-1
abundance: few
CDR3aa: CSVEEVQGLNTEAFF
CDR3nt: TGCAGCGTTGAGGAAGTACAGGGGTTGAACACTGAAGCTTTCTTT

j_gene: TRBJ2-1
d_gene: TRBD2
v_gene: TRBV5-1
abundance: NA
CDR3aa: CASSLQLAANNEQFF
CDR3nt: TGCGCCAGCAGCTTGCAGCTAGCGGCGAACAATGAGCAGTTCTTC

j_gene: TRBJ2-1
d_gene: TRBD2
v_gene: TRBV7-2
abundance: NA
CDR3aa: CASSPYLAGRAYNEQFF
CDR3nt: TGTGCCAGCAGCCCGTACCTAGCGGGAAGGGCCTACAATGAGCAGTTCTTC

j_gene: TRBJ2-3
d_gene: NA
v_gene: TRBV7-9
abundance: NA
CDR3aa: CASSSGLSFTDTQYF
CDR3nt: TGTGCCAGCAGCTCAGGACTATCCTTCACAGATACGCAGTATTTT

j_gene: TRBJ1-5
d_gene: TRBD1
v_gene: TRBV6-1
abundance: once
CDR3aa: CASSGGQGEFQPQHF
CDR3nt: TGTGCCAGCAGTGGGGGACAGGGAGAGTTTCAGCCCCAGCATTTT

j_gene: TRBJ1-1
d_gene: NA
v_gene: TRBV18
abundance: NA
CDR3aa: CASSPDWNTEAFF
CDR3nt: TGTGCCAGCTCCCCCGACTGGAACACTGAAGCTTTCTTT

j_gene: TRBJ1-1
d_gene: TRBD1
v_gene: TRBV5-6
abundance: NA
CDR3aa: CASSLTDRMNTEAFF
CDR3nt: TGTGCCAGCAGCTTGACGGACAGGATGAACACTGAAGCTTTCTTT

j_gene: TRBJ2-6
d_gene: NA
v_gene: TRBV11-1
abundance: NA
CDR3aa: CASGPILANVLTF
CDR3nt: TGTGCCAGCGGCCCGATTTTAGCCAACGTCCTGACTTTC

j_gene: TRBJ1-2
d_gene: TRBD1
v_gene: TRBV7-9
abundance: NA
CDR3aa: CASSLKGTGGDGYTF
CDR3nt: TGTGCCAGCAGCTTAAAAGGGACAGGGGGGGATGGCTACACCTTC

j_gene: TRBJ2-3
d_gene: TRBD2
v_gene: TRBV10-3
abundance: NA
CDR3aa: CAIGGRASGTDTQYF
CDR3nt: TGTGCCATCGGGGGGAGAGCTAGCGGGACAGATACGCAGTATTTT

j_gene: TRBJ2-2
d_gene: TRBD2
v_gene: TRBV5-1
abundance: NA
CDR3aa: CASSGLAGAGTGELFF
CDR3nt: TGCGCCAGCTCGGGACTAGCGGGGGCGGGCACCGGGGAGCTGTTTTTT

j_gene: TRBJ2-1
d_gene: TRBD2
v_gene: TRBV27
abundance: few
CDR3aa: CASSLYSGLAAYNEQFF
CDR3nt: TGTGCCAGCAGTTTATACTCGGGACTAGCGGCTTACAATGAGCAGTTCTTC

j_gene: TRBJ2-2
d_gene: NA
v_gene: TRBV27
abundance: NA
CDR3aa: CASSLTWGGELFF
CDR3nt: TGTGCCAGCAGTTTAACGTGGGGCGGGGAGCTGTTTTTT

j_gene: TRBJ2-4
d_gene: TRBD1
v_gene: TRBV5-4
abundance: NA
CDR3aa: CASSFSGTGGEPKNIQYF
CDR3nt: TGTGCCAGCAGCTTTTCCGGGACAGGGGGCGAACCCAAAAACATTCAGTACTTC

j_gene: TRBJ2-2
d_gene: NA
v_gene: TRBV30
abundance: NA
CDR3aa: CAWRSGSTINTGELFF
CDR3nt: TGTGCCTGGAGGTCGGGTAGCACTATCAACACCGGGGAGCTGTTTTTT

j_gene: TRBJ2-2
d_gene: NA
v_gene: TRBV19
abundance: NA
CDR3aa: CATKWQPQNTGELFF
CDR3nt: TGTGCCACTAAATGGCAACCCCAGAACACCGGGGAGCTGTTTTTT

j_gene: TRBJ2-5
d_gene: TRBD2
v_gene: TRBV5-1
abundance: NA
CDR3aa: CASSRRLASETQYF
CDR3nt: TGCGCCAGCAGCCGCAGACTAGCATCAGAGACCCAGTACTTC

j_gene: TRBJ1-1
d_gene: NA
v_gene: TRBV6-5
abundance: NA
CDR3aa: CASSYSQKAFF
CDR3nt: TGTGCCAGCAGTTACTCACAGAAAGCTTTCTTT

j_gene: TRBJ2-1
d_gene: NA
v_gene: TRBV19
abundance: NA
CDR3aa: CASSREPYNEQFF
CDR3nt: TGTGCCAGTAGCCGCGAGCCCTACAATGAGCAGTTCTTC

j_gene: TRBJ2-7
d_gene: NA
v_gene: TRBV5-1
abundance: NA
CDR3aa: CASSLWFMGGYSYEQYF
CDR3nt: TGCGCCAGCAGCTTGTGGTTCATGGGCGGATACTCCTACGAGCAGTACTTC

j_gene: TRBJ2-3
d_gene: NA
v_gene: TRBV15
abundance: NA
CDR3aa: CATSRDLGPDTQYF
CDR3nt: TGTGCCACCAGCAGAGATTTGGGGCCAGATACGCAGTATTTT

j_gene: TRBJ1-6
d_gene: NA
v_gene: TRBV5-4
abundance: NA
CDR3aa: CASSLEWDSGNSPLHF
CDR3nt: TGTGCCAGCAGCTTGGAGTGGGATTCGGGGAATTCACCCCTCCACTTT

j_gene: TRBJ2-5
d_gene: NA
v_gene: TRBV9
abundance: NA
CDR3aa: CASSVLGAETQYF
CDR3nt: TGTGCCAGCAGCGTACTTGGGGCAGAGACCCAGTACTTC

j_gene: TRBJ2-2
d_gene: TRBD2
v_gene: TRBV6-5
abundance: NA
CDR3aa: CASSSGTSGLGELFF
CDR3nt: TGTGCCAGCAGTTCCGGGACTAGCGGGCTCGGGGAGCTGTTTTTT

j_gene: TRBJ1-4
d_gene: TRBD1
v_gene: TRBV4-1
abundance: NA
CDR3aa: CASSPGGGRGNEKLFF
CDR3nt: TGCGCCAGCAGCCCAGGGGGGGGCAGGGGTAATGAAAAACTGTTTTTT

j_gene: TRBJ1-5
d_gene: NA
v_gene: TRBV19
abundance: NA
CDR3aa: CASSIISGSVQPQHF
CDR3nt: TGTGCCAGTAGTATAATTTCAGGCTCGGTTCAGCCCCAGCATTTT